This T cell receptor (beta chain) was documented in a study of CD8+CD57+ T cells in acquired aplastic anemia. Turning to the study itself: Mean yield of DNA from sorted CD4+ and CD8+ cells was 2.5 to 4 ug.

Germline loops: CDR1 DFQATT, CDR2 SNEGSKA (reference sequence). This CDR3 comprises 16 residues. The ends were cut back, 6 bases at V and 0 bases at J, with 15 bases in the middle. Study observations and caveats: Significant differences in CD8+ Simpson's diversity were not observed between patients and controls.

This clonotype was seen at least ten times. Its antigen is as yet unknown. Patients picked for sequencing had shown CD8+CD57+ cell expansion detected by flow cytometry. Each patient carried a diagnosis of severe acquired aplastic anemia. CDR3 and TCR beta VDJ profiling relied on genomic DNA as the template. TCRdb reprocessed the reads via MiXCR and lists one record per CDR3 protein. The sample shows about 120,000 distinct CDR3 sequences, 50% to 60% of them seen only once. V and J are TRBV20-1 and TRBJ2-6; TRBD1 might be the D (6 bases). This clonotype originated in a human donor with aplastic anemia. The sequenced material came from sorted CD4+, CD8+, or CD8+CD57+ T cells (not recorded which) from PBMCs. The CDR3 protein is CSALLVTGSGANVLTF. The CDR3 nucleotides read TGCAGTGCCCTACTTGTGACAGGCTCTGGGGCCAACGTCCTGACTTTC.